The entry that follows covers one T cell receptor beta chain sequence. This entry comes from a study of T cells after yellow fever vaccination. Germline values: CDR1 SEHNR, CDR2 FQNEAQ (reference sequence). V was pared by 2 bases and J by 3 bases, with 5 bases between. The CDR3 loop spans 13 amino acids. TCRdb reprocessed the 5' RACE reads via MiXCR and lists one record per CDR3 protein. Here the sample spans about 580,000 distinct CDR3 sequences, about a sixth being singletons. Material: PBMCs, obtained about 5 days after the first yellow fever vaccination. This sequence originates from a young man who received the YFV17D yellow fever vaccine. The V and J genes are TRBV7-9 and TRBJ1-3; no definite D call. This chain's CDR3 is CASSLLGGNTIYF. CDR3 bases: TGTGCCAGCAGCTTATTGGGTGGAAACACCATATATTTT. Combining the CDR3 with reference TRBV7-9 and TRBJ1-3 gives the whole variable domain DTGVSQNPRHKITKRGQNVTFRCDPISEHNRLYWYRQTLGQGPEFLTYFQNEAQLEKSRLLSDRFSAERPKGSFSTLEIQRTEQGDSAMYLCASSLLGGNTIYFGEGSWLTVV.